This TCR beta chain was retrieved from a study of cytomegalovirus exposure and HLA in healthy donors. General study points: Subsequent analysis revealed that first-cohort TCR clusters tended to co-occur in the roughly 120 validation repertoires.

Turning to this clone: No antigen is known for it.

Germline CDR1 and CDR2: LNHDA and SQIVND (reference sequence). The CDR3 is 15 residues long. The J segment lost 7 bases and the V segment lost 4 bases, leaving 8 bases of the junction unmatched. Sequenced by immunoSEQ multiplex PCR; TCRdb stores in-frame clones only, minus some. The data hold roughly 150,000 clones, with roughly 90% observed a single time. This TCR derives from a woman between 25 and 40 years old in good health and CMV-seronegative. V is TRBV19 and J is TRBJ2-2; 8 bases align to TRBD1. Material: PBMCs. CDR3 sequence reads: CASSTRQGYGGELFF. CDR3 sequence (DNA): TGTGCCAGTAGTACCCGACAGGGGTACGGCGGGGAGCTGTTTTTT.